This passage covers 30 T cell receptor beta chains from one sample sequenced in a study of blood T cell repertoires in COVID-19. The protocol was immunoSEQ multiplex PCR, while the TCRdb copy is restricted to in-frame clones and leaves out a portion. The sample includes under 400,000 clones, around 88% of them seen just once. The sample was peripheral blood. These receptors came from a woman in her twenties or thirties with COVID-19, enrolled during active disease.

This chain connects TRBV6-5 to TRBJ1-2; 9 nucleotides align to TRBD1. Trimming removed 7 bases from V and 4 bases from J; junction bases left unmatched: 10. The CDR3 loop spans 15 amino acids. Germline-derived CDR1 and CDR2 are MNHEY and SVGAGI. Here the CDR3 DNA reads TGTGCCAGCATTTTTCGACCGGGACAGGGCTATGGCTACACCTTC. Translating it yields CASIFRPGQGYGYTF.

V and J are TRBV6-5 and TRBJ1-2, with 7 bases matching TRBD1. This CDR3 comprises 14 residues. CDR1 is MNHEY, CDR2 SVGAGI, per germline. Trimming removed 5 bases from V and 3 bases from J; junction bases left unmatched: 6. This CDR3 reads CASSTPGTDYGYTF. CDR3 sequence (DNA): TGTGCCAGCAGTACCCCCGGGACAGACTATGGCTACACCTTC.

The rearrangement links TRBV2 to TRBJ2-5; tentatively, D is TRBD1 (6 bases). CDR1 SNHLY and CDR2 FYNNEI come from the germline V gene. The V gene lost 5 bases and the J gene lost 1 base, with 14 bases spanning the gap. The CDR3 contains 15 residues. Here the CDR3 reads CASSWRQVTQETQYF. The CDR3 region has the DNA TGTGCCAGCAGTTGGCGACAGGTTACCCAAGAGACCCAGTACTTC.

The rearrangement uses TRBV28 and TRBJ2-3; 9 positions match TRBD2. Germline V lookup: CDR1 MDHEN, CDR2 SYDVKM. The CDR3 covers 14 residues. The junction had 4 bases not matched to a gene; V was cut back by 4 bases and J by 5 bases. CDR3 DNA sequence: TGTGCCAGCAGTTCCGCGGGGGGGAAAGATACGCAGTATTTT. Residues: CASSSAGGKDTQYF.

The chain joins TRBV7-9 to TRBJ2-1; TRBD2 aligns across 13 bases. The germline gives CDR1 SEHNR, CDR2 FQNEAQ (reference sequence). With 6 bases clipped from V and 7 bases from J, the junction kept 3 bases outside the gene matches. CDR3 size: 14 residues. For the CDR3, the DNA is TGTGCCAGCAGGCTGACTAGCGGGGGGAATGAGCAGTTCTTC. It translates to CASRLTSGGNEQFF. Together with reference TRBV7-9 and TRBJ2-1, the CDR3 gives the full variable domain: DTGVSQNPRHKITKRGQNVTFRCDPISEHNRLYWYRQTLGQGPEFLTYFQNEAQLEKSRLLSDRFSAERPKGSFSTLEIQRTEQGDSAMYLCASRLTSGGNEQFFGPGTRLTVL.

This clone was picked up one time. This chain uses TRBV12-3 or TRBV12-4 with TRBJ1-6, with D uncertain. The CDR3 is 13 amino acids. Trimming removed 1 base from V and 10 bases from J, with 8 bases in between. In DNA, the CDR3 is TGTGCCAGCAGTTTAGGGCCCGGGTCACCCCTCCACTTT. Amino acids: CASSLGPGSPLHF.

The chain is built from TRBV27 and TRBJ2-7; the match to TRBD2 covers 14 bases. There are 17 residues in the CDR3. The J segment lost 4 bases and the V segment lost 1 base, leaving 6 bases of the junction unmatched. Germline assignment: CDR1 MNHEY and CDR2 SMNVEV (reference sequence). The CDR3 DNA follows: TGTGCCAGCAGTTTATTGGGACTAGCGGGGGCCTTTTACGAGCAGTACTTC. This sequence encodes CASSLLGLAGAFYEQYF.

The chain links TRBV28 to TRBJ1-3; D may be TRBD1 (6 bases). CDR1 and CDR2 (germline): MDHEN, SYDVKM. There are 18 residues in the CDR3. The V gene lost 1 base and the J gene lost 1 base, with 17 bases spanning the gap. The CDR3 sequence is CASSLYSAGVGSGNTIYF. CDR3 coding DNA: TGTGCCAGCAGTTTATACTCTGCAGGGGTTGGGTCTGGAAACACCATATATTTT.

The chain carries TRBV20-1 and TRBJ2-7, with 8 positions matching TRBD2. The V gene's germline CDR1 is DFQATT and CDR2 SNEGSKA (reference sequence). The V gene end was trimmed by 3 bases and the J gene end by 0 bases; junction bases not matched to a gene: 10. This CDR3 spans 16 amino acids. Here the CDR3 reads CSASPFSGELSYEQYF. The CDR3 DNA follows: TGCAGTGCTAGTCCATTTAGCGGGGAACTCTCCTACGAGCAGTACTTC.

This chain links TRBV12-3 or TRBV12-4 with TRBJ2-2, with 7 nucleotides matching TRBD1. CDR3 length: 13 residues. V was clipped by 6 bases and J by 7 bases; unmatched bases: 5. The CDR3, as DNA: TGTGCCAGCAGCCGACAGGGTGGCGGGGAGCTGTTTTTT. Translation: CASSRQGGGELFF.

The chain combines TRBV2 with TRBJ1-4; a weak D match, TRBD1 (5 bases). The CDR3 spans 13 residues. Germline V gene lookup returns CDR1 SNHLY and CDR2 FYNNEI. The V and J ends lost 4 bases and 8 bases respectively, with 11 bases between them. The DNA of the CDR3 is TGTGCCAGCAGTGGTGCAGGGAGGGAAAAACTGTTTTTT. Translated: CASSGAGREKLFF.

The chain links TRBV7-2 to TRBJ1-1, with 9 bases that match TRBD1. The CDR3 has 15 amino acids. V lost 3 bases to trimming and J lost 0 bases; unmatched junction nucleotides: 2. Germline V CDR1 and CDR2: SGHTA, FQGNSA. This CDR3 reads CASSLDRGMNTEAFF. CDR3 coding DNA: TGTGCCAGCAGCTTGGACAGGGGAATGAACACTGAAGCTTTCTTT.

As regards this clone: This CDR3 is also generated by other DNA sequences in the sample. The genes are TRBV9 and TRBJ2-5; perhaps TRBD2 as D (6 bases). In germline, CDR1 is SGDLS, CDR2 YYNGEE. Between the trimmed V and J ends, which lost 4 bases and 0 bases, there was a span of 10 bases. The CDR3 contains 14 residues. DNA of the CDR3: TGTGCCAGCAGCCCTCGGACTAACCAAGAGACCCAGTACTTC. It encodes CASSPRTNQETQYF.

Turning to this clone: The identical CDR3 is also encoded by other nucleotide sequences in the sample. The CDR3 DNA reads as TGTGCCAGCAGCCAGGGACAGAATAATTCACCCCTCCACTTT. This gives the protein CASSQGQNNSPLHF. The J gene is TRBJ1-6, the V gene TRBV3-1 (or the pseudogene TRBV3-2); 7 bases are shared with TRBD1. V lost 3 bases to trimming and J lost 5 bases; unmatched junction nucleotides: 1. Germline V lookup: CDR1 LGHDT, CDR2 YNNKEL (reference sequence). The CDR3 is 14 residues long.

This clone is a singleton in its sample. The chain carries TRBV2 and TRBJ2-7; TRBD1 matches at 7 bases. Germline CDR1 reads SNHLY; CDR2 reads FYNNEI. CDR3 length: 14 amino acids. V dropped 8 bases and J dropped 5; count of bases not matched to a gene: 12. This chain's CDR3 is CASARLQGNHEQYF. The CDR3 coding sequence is TGTGCCAGCGCCCGACTACAGGGGAACCACGAGCAGTACTTC.

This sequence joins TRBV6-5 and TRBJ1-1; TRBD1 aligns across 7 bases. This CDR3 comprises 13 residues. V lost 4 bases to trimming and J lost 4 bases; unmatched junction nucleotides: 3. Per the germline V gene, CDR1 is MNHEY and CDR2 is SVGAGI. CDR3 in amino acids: CASSSRGSTEAFF. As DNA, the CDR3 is TGTGCCAGCAGTTCCAGGGGGAGCACTGAAGCTTTCTTT.

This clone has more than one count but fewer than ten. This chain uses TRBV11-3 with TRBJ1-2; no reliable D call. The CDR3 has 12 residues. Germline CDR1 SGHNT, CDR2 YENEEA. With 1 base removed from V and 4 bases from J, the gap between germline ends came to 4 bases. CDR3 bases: TGTGCCAGCAGCTTAGGCAGCTATGGCTACACCTTC. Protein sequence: CASSLGSYGYTF. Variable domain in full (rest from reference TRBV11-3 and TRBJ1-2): EAGVVQSPRYKIIEKKQPVAFWCNPISGHNTLYWYLQNLGQGPELLIRYENEEAVDDSQLPKDRFSAERLKGVDSTLKIQPAELGDSAVYLCASSLGSYGYTFGSGTRLTVV.

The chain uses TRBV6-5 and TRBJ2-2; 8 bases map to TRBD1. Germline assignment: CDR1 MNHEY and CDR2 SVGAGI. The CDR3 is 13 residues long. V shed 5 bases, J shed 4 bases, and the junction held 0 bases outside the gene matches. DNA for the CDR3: TGTGCCAGCAGTACAGGGGGCACCGGGGAGCTGTTTTTT. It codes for CASSTGGTGELFF.

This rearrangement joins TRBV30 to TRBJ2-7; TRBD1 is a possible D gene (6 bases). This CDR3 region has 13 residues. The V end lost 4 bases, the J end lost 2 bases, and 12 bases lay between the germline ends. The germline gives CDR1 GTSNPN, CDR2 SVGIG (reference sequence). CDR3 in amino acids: CAWNRQVTYEQYF. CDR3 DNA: TGTGCCTGGAATAGACAGGTGACCTACGAGCAGTACTTC.

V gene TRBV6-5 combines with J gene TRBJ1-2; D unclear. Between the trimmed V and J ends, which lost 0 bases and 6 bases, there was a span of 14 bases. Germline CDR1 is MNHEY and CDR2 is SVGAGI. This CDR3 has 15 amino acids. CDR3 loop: CASSYSSRSTNGYTF. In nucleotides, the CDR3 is TGTGCCAGCAGTTACTCGAGCCGGAGTACGAATGGCTACACCTTC.

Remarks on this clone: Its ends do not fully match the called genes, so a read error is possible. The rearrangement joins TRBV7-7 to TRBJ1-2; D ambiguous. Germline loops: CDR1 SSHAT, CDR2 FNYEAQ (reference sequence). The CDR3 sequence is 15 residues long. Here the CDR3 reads CASSLPREVNYGYTF. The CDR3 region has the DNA TGTGCTAGCAGCTTACCCCGGGAGGTGAACTATGGCTACACCTTC.

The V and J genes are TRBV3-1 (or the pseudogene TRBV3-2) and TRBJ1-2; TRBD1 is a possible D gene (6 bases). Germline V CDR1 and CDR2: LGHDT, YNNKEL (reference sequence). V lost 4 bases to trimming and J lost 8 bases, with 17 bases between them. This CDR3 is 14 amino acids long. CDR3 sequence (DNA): TGTGCCAGCAGCCGAAGGACAGACCAGCGGGGCTACACCTTC. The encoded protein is CASSRRTDQRGYTF.

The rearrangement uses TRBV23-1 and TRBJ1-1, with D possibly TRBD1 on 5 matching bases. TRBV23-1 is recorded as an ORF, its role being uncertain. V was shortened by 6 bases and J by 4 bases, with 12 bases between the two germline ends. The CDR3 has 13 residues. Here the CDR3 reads CASSRARGTEAFF. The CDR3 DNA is TGCGCCAGCAGCAGGGCGCGTGGCACTGAAGCTTTCTTT.

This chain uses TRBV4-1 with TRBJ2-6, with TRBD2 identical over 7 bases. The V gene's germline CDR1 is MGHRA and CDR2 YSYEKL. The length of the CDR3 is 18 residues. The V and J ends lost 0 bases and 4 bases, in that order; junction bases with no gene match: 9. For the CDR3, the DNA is TGCGCCAGCAGCCAAGATATTTGGGAGGGTACCGGGGCCAACGTCCTGACTTTC. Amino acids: CASSQDIWEGTGANVLTF.

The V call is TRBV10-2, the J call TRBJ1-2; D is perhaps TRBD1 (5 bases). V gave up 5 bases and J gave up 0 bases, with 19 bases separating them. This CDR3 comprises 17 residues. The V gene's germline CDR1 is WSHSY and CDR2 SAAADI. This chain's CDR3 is CASSPLGRGSANYGYTF. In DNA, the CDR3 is TGCGCCAGCAGTCCATTAGGTCGGGGGTCGGCTAACTATGGCTACACCTTC.

The CDR3 reads CASSLSGTADNEKLFF. CDR3 coding DNA: TGCGCCAGCAGCCTGAGTGGGACAGCTGATAATGAAAAACTGTTTTTT. The chain links TRBV4-1 to TRBJ1-4, with TRBD1 matching 7 bases. J lost 4 bases, V lost 4 bases, and 9 bases had no gene match. CDR3 size: 16 residues. Germline V gene lookup returns CDR1 MGHRA and CDR2 YSYEKL.

The CDR3 here is CASSEGGGAGETQYF. The CDR3 bases are TGTGCCAGCAGCGAAGGCGGGGGCGCGGGGGAGACCCAGTACTTC. The chain links TRBV11-3 to TRBJ2-5, with a possible D match to TRBD2 (7 bases). The V gene lost 5 bases and the J gene lost 5 bases, with 18 bases spanning the gap. The CDR3 is 15 residues long. CDR1 is SGHNT and CDR2 is YENEEA in the germline V gene.

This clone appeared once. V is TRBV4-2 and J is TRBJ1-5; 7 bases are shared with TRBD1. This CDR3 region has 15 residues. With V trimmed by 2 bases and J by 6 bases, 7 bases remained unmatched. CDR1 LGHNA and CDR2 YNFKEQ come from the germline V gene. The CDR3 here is CASSQTDRSAQPQHF. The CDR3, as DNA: TGTGCCAGCAGCCAAACGGACAGGTCGGCTCAGCCCCAGCATTTT.

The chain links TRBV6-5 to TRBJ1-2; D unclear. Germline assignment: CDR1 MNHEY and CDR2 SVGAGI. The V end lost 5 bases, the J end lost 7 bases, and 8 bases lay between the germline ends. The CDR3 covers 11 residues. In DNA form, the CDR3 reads TGTGCCAGCAGTCGGTCCGGTGGCTACACCTTC. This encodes CASSRSGGYTF.

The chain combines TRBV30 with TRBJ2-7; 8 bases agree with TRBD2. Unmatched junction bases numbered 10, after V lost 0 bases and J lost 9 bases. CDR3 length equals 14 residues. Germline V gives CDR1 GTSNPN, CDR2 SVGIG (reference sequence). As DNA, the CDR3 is TGTGCCTGGAGTGTAGGCGGGGGGCCGATCGGGCAGTACTTC. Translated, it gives CAWSVGGGPIGQYF. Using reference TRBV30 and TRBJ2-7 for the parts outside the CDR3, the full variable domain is SQTIHQWPATLVQPVGSPLSLECTVEGTSNPNLYWYRQAAGRGLQLLFYSVGIGQISSEVPQNLSASRPQDRQFILSSKKLLLSDSGFYLCAWSVGGGPIGQYFGPGTRLTVT.